This TCR beta chain stems from a study of blood T cell repertoires in COVID-19. The overall study: The study drew acute and convalescent COVID-19 samples from the United States, Italy and Spain. PBMCs, B-cell-depleted T cells, or T cells were the source of the cDNA or gDNA that made up the material.

A few counts support this clone. Germline V CDR1 and CDR2: KGHSH, LQKENI. J gave up 5 bases and V 0 bases, and 2 bases lay outside the gene matches. The CDR3 has 16 residues. In the source study's methods: Estimation of nucleated cell counts was performed using reference gene primer amplification. Sequencing was performed with immunoSEQ multiplex PCR; in TCRdb, only in-frame clones are kept and a portion is missing. That table furnishes V, J and clone size, whereas the DNA furnished D and trimming. The sample includes roughly 67,000 clones, roughly 80% of them seen just once. Sequencing input: peripheral blood. The chain employs TRBV18 and TRBJ2-1, with 12 bases fitting TRBD2. This clonotype was sampled from a woman aged 55-69 years with acute or convalescent COVID-19. In DNA, the CDR3 is TGTGCCAGCTCACCACCTGGACTAGCGGGGCACAATGAGCAGTTCTTC. This encodes CASSPPGLAGHNEQFF.